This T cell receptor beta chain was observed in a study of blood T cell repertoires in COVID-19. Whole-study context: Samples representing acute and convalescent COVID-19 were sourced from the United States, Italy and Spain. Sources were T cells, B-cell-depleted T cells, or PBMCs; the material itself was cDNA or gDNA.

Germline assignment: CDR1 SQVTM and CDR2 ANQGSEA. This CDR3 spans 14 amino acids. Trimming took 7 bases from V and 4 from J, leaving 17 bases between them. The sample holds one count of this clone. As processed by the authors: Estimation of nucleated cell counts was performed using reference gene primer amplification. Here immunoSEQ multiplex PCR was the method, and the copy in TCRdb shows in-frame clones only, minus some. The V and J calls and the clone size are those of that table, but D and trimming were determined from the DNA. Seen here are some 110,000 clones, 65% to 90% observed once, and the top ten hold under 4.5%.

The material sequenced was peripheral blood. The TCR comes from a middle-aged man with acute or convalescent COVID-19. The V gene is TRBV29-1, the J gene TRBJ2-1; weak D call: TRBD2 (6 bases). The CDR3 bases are TGCAGCGGGGGTTCGAGAGGAGGGTACAATGAGCAGTTCTTC. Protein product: CSGGSRGGYNEQFF.